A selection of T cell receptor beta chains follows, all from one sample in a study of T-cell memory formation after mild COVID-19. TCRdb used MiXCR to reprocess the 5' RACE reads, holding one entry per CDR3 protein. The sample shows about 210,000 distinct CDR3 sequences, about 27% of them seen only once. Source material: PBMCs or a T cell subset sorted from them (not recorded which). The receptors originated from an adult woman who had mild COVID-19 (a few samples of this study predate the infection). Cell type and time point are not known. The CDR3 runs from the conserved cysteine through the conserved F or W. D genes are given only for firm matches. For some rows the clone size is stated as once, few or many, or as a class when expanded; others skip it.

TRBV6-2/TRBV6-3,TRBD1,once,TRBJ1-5,TGTGCCAGCAGCCGTCCCACAGGGGCTAATCAGCCCCAGCATTTT,CASSRPTGANQPQHF
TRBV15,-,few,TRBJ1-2,TGTGCCACCAATCTCGGGGAGAACTATGGCTACACCTTC,CATNLGENYGYTF
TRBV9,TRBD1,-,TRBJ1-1,TGTGCCAGCAGCCTCGCCGGGGGGGACAGCCACACTGAAGCTTTCTTT,CASSLAGGDSHTEAFF
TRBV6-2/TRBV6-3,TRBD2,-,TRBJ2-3,TGTGCCAGCAGTTGGTACATATCGGCGGGAGGTGTGAGCCCCACAGATACGCAGTATTTT,CASSWYISAGGVSPTDTQYF
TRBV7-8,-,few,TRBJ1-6,TGTGCCAGCAGCACGAGGGTGGATTCACCCCTCCACTTT,CASSTRVDSPLHF
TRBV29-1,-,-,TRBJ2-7,TGCAGCGTTGCCCCGGCGGGCTCCTACGAGCAGTACTTC,CSVAPAGSYEQYF
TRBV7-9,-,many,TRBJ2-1,TGTGCCAGCCCGAACAGGGGAGGGGAGCAGTTCTTC,CASPNRGGEQFF
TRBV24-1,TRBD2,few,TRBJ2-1,TGTGCCACCAGTGATTTCCCGACTAGCGGTATCTACAATGAGCAGTTCTTC,CATSDFPTSGIYNEQFF
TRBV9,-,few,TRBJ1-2,TGTGCCAGCAGCGTAGGAATGAGGGACACCTACTATGGCTACACCTTC,CASSVGMRDTYYGYTF
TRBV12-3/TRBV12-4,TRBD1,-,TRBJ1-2,TGTGCCAGCAGCACCGCGGGGACAGCAACCGGGTATGGCTACACCTTC,CASSTAGTATGYGYTF
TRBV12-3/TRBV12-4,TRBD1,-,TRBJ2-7,TGTGCCAGCAGACCGAGACAGGGAACCTACGAGCAGTACTTC,CASRPRQGTYEQYF
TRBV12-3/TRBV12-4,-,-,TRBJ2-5,TGTGCCAGCAGTTTCCAGGGTCTGGAAGAGACCCAGTACTTC,CASSFQGLEETQYF
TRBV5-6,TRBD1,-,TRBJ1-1,TGTGCCAGCAGCCCCGCAGGGGGCGCGTATTGGGGCACTGAAGCTTTCTTT,CASSPAGGAYWGTEAFF
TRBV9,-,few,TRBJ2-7,TGTGCCAGCAGCGTAGCTGGGGTCTTGTGGGACGAGCAGTACTTC,CASSVAGVLWDEQYF
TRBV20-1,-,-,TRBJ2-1,TGCAGTGCCTCAGCGGAGAGCTCCTACAATGAGCAGTTCTTC,CSASAESSYNEQFF
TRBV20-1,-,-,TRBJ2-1,TGCAGTGCTAGTGCACAGGGCTACAATGAGCAGTTCTTC,CSASAQGYNEQFF
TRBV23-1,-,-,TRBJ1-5,TGCGCCCGAGGAGGGGGGGACAATCAGCCCCAGCATTTT,CARGGGDNQPQHF
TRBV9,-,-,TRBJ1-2,TGTGCCAGCAGCGCGGGGGAGCACTATGGCTACACCTTC,CASSAGEHYGYTF
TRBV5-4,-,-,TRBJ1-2,TGTGCCAGCAGCTTGTCCTTAGGGGGAAGCTATGGCTACACCTTC,CASSLSLGGSYGYTF
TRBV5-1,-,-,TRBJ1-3,TGCGCCAGCAGCTTATCCGGTATAAATTCTGGAAACACCATATATTTT,CASSLSGINSGNTIYF
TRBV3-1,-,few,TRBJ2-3,TGTGCCAGCAGCCAATTGATCGCGACTAGCACAGATACGCAGTATTTT,CASSQLIATSTDTQYF
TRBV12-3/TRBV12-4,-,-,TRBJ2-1,TGTGCCAGCAGTTTGTTCGGAAAACACAATGAGCAGTTCTTC,CASSLFGKHNEQFF
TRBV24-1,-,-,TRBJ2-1,TGTGCCACCAGTGATTTGCAGACCGGGTACTTCTCCTACAATGAGCAGTTCTTC,CATSDLQTGYFSYNEQFF
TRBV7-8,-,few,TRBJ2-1,TGTGCCAGCAGCTTAGTGGGGGGGCGAAGTGAGCAGTTCTTC,CASSLVGGRSEQFF
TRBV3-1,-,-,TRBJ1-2,TGTGCCAGCAGCCAAGCGACAGACTATGGCTACACCTTC,CASSQATDYGYTF
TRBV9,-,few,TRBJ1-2,TGTGCCAGCAGCGTTGCTAGCAGGGGAGGGAACTATGGCTACACCTTC,CASSVASRGGNYGYTF
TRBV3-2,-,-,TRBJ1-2,TGTGCCAGCAGCCAAGACCAGCAGGGGGTCTATGGCTACACCTTC,CASSQDQQGVYGYTF
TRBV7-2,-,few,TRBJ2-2,TGTGCCAGCAGCTTAGTCGGCTGGGAGCTGTTTTTT,CASSLVGWELFF
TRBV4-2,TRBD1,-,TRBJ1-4,TGTGCCAGCAGCCTCATTGCCGGGACAGGGCTGGAAAAACTGTTTTTT,CASSLIAGTGLEKLFF
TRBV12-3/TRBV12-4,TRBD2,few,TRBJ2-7,TGTGCCAGCAGTACTAGCGGGACCGACCCCTACGAGCAGTACTTC,CASSTSGTDPYEQYF
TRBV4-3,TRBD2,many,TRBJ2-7,TGCGCCAGCAGCCAAGATCCCGGGGGGGGCCCCTACGAGCAGTACTTC,CASSQDPGGGPYEQYF
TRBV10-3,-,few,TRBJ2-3,TGTGCCATCAGTGGCACAGATACGCAGTATTTT,CAISGTDTQYF
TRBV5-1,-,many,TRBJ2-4,TGCGCCAGCAGCTTGGGACAGGCCAAAAACATTCAGTACTTC,CASSLGQAKNIQYF
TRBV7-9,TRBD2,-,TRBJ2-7,TGTGCCAGCAGCTTCCCAGGCGTGGGACTAGCGGGGGATAGCTCCTACGAGCAGTACTTC,CASSFPGVGLAGDSSYEQYF
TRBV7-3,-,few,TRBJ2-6,TGTGCCAGCAGCTTTGCCGAGGGAAACTCTGGGGCCAACGTCCTGACTTTC,CASSFAEGNSGANVLTF
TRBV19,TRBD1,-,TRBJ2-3,TGTGCCAGTAGGTTGACCCGGGACAGGGTACAGTATTTT,CASRLTRDRVQYF
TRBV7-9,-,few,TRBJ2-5,TGTGCCAGCAGCTTAGGCGCCAAGAGGGACACCGCAGAGACCCAGTACTTC,CASSLGAKRDTAETQYF
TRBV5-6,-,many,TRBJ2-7,TGTGCCAGCAGCTTAGGGAGCTCCTACGAGCAGTACTTC,CASSLGSSYEQYF
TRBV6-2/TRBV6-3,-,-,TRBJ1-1,TGTGCCAGCAGTTACGGGGTTACTATGAACACTGAAGCTTTCTTT,CASSYGVTMNTEAFF
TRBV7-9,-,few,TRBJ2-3,TGTGCCAGCAGCTTAGTGGATTCAAATACGCAGTATTTT,CASSLVDSNTQYF
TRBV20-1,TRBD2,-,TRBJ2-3,TGCAGTGCTAGAGAGGGACTAACCCTCTTTTATACGCAGTATTTT,CSAREGLTLFYTQYF
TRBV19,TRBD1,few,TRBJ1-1,TGTGCCAGTAGTCCTTACAGGGGGAACACTGAAGCTTTCTTT,CASSPYRGNTEAFF
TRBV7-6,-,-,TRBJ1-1,TGTGCCGCCGACGGATACACTGAAGCTTTCTTT,CAADGYTEAFF
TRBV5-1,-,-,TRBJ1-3,TGCGCCAGCAGCAGGACAGACTCTGGAAACACCATATATTTT,CASSRTDSGNTIYF
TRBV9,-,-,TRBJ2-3,TGTGCCAGCAGCGTAGGGGTCGGGGGCGAAGATACGCAGTATTTT,CASSVGVGGEDTQYF
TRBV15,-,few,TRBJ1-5,TGTGCCACCAGCAGAGATTCCGGACAGTCTAGCAATCAGCCCCAGCATTTT,CATSRDSGQSSNQPQHF
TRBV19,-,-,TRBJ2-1,TGTGCCAGTAGTGCCCTGGGGAATGAGCAGTTCTTC,CASSALGNEQFF